This T cell receptor (beta chain) was recovered during a study of blood T cell repertoires in COVID-19. In the authors' methods: Amplified reference gene primers provided the basis for estimating nucleated cell counts. Some clones are missing from TCRdb's copy, which holds only in-frame ones; the method was immunoSEQ multiplex PCR. V and J calls and clone size follow that table, whereas D and trimming were derived from the DNA. The sample has some 90,000 clones, 80% seen once. V was pared by 6 bases and J by 2 bases, with 8 bases of the junction left unmatched. In germline, CDR1 is SGHTA, CDR2 FQGNSA. The CDR3 contains 15 residues.

The gene calls are TRBV7-2 and TRBJ2-7; TRBD2 agrees at 9 bases. The sequenced sample consisted of peripheral blood. The TCR comes from a human donor in a cohort sampled during active COVID-19. The CDR3, as DNA: TGTGCCAGCAGACGGGGACTAGCCAATACCTACGAGCAGTACTTC. This encodes CASRRGLANTYEQYF.